The 5 T cell receptor beta chains in this list originate from one sample, sequenced in a study of cytotoxic CD8 clonotypes in ibrutinib-treated CLL. The protocol was immunoSEQ multiplex PCR, while the TCRdb copy is restricted to in-frame clones and leaves out a portion. The profile shows 200,000 to 250,000 clones, 75% to 80% of them singletons. This specimen consisted of PBMCs, obtained after 12 months of ibrutinib treatment. Source of these receptors: a human donor with chronic lymphocytic leukemia.

The chain links TRBV14 to TRBJ2-3; a possible D gene is TRBD2 (5 bases). Germline V CDR1 and CDR2: SGHDN, FVKESK. V shed 0 bases and J shed 8 bases, with 9 bases lying between them. The CDR3 sequence is 13 residues long. This chain's CDR3 is CASSQDKSGTQYF. CDR3 DNA: TGTGCCAGCAGCCAAGACAAAAGCGGTACGCAGTATTTT.

The chain links TRBV28 to TRBJ2-6; D is uncertain. Germline assignment: CDR1 MDHEN and CDR2 SYDVKM. The ends were cut back, 3 bases at V and 1 base at J, with 7 bases in the middle. CDR3 length: 15 amino acids. CDR3 DNA: TGTGCCAGCAGTTTCCCCGGATCTGGGGCCAACGTCCTGACTTTC. As protein: CASSFPGSGANVLTF.

The J gene is TRBJ2-5, the V gene TRBV29-1, with unresolved D. Trimming left V 3 bases short and J 5 bases short, with 16 bases between. Germline V gene lookup returns CDR1 SQVTM and CDR2 ANQGSEA. This CDR3 has 14 amino acids. CDR3 DNA sequence: TGCAGCGTTGACCCAGGACCCTCCGGGGAGACCCAGTACTTC. It yields the protein CSVDPGPSGETQYF.

J is TRBJ2-5 and V is TRBV10-2; D is undetermined. From germline, CDR1 is WSHSY and CDR2 SAAADI. Trimming stripped 2 bases from V and 1 base from J, with 2 bases between. The CDR3 is 12 residues long. The CDR3 loop reads CASSEIQETQYF. In DNA, the CDR3 is TGCGCCAGCAGTGAGATCCAAGAGACCCAGTACTTC.

This clone has ten or more counts. The chain employs TRBV4-3 and TRBJ1-2; D is undetermined. The germline gives CDR1 LGHNA, CDR2 YSLEER. The V gene lost 4 bases and the J gene lost 4 bases, with 13 bases spanning the gap. This CDR3 comprises 14 residues. The CDR3 DNA follows: TGCGCCAGCAGCCCTACATTCTGGGGCTATGGCTACACCTTC. As protein: CASSPTFWGYGYTF.